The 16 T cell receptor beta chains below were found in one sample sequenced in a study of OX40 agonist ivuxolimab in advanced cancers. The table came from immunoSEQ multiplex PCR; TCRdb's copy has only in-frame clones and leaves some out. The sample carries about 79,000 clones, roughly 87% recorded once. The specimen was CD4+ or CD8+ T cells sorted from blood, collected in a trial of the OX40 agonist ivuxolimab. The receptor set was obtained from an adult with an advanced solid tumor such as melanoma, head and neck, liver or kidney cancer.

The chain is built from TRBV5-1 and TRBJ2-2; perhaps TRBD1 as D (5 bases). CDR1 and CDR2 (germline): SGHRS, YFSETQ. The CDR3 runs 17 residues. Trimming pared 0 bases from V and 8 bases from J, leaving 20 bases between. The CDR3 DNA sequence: TGCGCCAGCAGCTTGGTACCAGGGCTCCCTCTGGGAGGGGAGCTGTTTTTT. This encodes CASSLVPGLPLGGELFF.

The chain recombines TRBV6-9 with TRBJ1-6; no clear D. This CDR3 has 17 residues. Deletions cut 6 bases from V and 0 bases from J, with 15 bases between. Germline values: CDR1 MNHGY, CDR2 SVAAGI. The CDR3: CASRVGNKSSYNSPLHF. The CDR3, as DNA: TGTGCCAGCAGGGTTGGGAACAAAAGCTCCTATAATTCACCCCTCCACTTT.

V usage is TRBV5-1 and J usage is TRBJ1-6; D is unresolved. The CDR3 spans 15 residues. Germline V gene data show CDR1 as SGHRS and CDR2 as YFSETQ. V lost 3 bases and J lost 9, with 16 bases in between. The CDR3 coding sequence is TGCGCCAGCAGCTCCACCGGGCCTGGAAGTTCACCCCTCCACTTT. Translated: CASSSTGPGSSPLHF.

The chain's CDR3 is CASSWTSGGEQYV. The CDR3 DNA follows: TGTGCCAGCAGCTGGACTAGCGGGGGGGAGCAGTACGTC. The J gene is TRBJ2-7, the V gene TRBV7-9, with 14 nucleotides matching TRBD2. The germline V gene encodes CDR1 SEHNR and CDR2 FQNEAQ (reference sequence). The junction had 0 bases not matched to a gene; V was cut back by 4 bases and J by 7 bases. The CDR3 spans 13 residues.

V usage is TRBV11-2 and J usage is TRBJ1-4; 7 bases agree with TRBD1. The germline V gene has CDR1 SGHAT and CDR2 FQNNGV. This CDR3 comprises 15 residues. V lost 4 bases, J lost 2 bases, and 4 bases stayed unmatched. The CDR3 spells CASSYPGGTNEKLFF. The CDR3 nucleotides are TGTGCCAGCAGCTACCCAGGGGGTACTAATGAAAAACTGTTTTTT.

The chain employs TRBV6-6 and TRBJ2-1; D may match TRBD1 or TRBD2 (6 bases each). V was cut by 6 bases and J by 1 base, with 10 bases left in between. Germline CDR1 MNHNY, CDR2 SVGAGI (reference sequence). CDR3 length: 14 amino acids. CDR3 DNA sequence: TGTGCCAGCAGCCTAGGGGGGTCCTACAATGAGCAGTTCTTC. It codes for CASSLGGSYNEQFF.

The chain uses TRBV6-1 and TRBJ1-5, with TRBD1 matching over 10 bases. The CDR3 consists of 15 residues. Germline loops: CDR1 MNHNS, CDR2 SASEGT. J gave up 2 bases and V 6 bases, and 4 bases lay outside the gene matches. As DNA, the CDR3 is TGTGCCAGCAGCAAGGACAGGGGGGGCAATCAGCCCCAGCATTTT. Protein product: CASSKDRGGNQPQHF.

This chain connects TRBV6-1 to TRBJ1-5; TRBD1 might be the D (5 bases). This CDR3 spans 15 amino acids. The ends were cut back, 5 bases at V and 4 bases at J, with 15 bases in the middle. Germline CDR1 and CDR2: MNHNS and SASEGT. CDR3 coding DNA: TGTGCCAGCAGTCACCGGGGCGGTGGGAATCAGCCCCAGCATTTT. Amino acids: CASSHRGGGNQPQHF.

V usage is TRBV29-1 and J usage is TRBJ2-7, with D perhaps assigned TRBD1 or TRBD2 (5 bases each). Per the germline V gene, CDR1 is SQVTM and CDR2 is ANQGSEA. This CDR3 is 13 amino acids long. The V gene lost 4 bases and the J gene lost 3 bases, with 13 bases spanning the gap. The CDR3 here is CSVGRDGSYEQYF. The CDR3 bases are TGCAGCGTTGGAAGGGACGGAAGCTACGAGCAGTACTTC.

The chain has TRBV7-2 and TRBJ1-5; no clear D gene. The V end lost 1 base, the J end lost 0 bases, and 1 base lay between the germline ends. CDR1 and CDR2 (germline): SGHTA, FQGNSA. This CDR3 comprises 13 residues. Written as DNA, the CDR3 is TGTGCCAGCAGCTTAGTTAGCAATCAGCCCCAGCATTTT. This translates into CASSLVSNQPQHF.

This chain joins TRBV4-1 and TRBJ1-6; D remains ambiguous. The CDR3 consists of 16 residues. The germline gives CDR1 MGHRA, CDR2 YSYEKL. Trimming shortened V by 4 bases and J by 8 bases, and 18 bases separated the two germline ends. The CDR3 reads CASSPPLGGSYSPLHF. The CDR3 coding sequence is TGCGCCAGCAGCCCGCCCCTGGGAGGCAGTTATTCACCCCTCCACTTT.

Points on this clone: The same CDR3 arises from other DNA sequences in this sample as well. The CDR3 here is CASSYSGGGGTDTQYF. As DNA, the CDR3 is TGTGCCAGCAGTTACTCCGGGGGAGGGGGGACAGATACGCAGTATTTT. This chain joins TRBV6-5 and TRBJ2-3; the D gene is possibly TRBD2 (7 bases). V shed 0 bases and J shed 3 bases, with 13 bases lying between them. This CDR3 is built from 16 residues. CDR1 MNHEY and CDR2 SVGAGI come from the germline V gene.

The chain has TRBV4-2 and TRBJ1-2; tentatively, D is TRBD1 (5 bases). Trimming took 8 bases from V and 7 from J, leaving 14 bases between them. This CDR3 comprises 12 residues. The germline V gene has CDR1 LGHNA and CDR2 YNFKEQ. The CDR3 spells CASGRPGRGYTF. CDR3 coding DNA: TGTGCCAGCGGCCGGCCGGGACGTGGCTACACCTTC.

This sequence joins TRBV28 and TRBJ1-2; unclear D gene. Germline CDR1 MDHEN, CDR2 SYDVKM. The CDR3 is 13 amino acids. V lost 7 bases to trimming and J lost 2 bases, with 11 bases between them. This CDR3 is CASTPTENYGYTF. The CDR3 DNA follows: TGTGCCAGCACCCCAACAGAGAACTATGGCTACACCTTC.

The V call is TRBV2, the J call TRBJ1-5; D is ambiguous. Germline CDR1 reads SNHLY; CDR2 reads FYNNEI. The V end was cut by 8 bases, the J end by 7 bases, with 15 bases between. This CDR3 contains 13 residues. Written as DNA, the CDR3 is TGTGCCAGCGGACGGGAATTTGGGCAGCCCCAGCATTTT. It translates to CASGREFGQPQHF.

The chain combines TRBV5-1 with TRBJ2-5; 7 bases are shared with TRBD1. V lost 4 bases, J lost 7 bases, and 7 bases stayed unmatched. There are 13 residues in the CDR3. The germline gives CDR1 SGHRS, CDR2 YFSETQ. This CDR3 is CASSPGTDVTQYF. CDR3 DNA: TGCGCCAGCAGCCCCGGGACAGACGTGACCCAGTACTTC.